This T cell receptor (beta chain) was recorded in a study of blood T cell repertoires in COVID-19. Study details: Acute and convalescent COVID-19 specimens originated in the United States, Italy and Spain. The analysed material was cDNA or gDNA that came from T cells, B-cell-depleted T cells, or PBMCs.

The germline CDR1 and CDR2 sequences are MNHEY and SVGEGT. Between the trimmed V and J ends, which lost 1 base and 4 bases, there was a span of 3 bases. This CDR3 comprises 12 residues. Per the original methods: Researchers report that nucleated cell counts were estimated from reference gene primer amplification. Repertoires were generated with immunoSEQ multiplex PCR, while TCRdb's copy carries only in-frame clones and drops some. That table is the source of V, J and clone size, and D and trimming were worked out from the DNA. The sample has approximately 220,000 clones, around nine tenths seen once.

What was sequenced was peripheral blood. The receptor comes from a man aged 60 to 69 who had recovered from COVID-19. The chain couples TRBV6-2 or TRBV6-3 to TRBJ2-3; D gene unclear. The CDR3: CASSYWPDTQYF. Here the CDR3 DNA reads TGTGCCAGCAGTTACTGGCCAGATACGCAGTATTTT.